One sample yielded the 9 T cell receptor beta chains listed below, sequenced in a study of T cell repertoires in cytomegalovirus infection. What these receptors recognize is not known. TCRdb passed the reads through MiXCR, listing each CDR3 protein once. Of about 130,000 distinct CDR3 sequences listed, approximately 30% were seen once; the top ten hold approximately 59%. Sequenced here: CD8+ T cells from cultured PBMCs, sampled from culture after CMV antigen stimulation. These TCRs come from a human donor in good health (CMV status not recorded). Some clones in this sample may be carry-over from other donors' samples.

The chain has TRBV7-2 and TRBJ2-3; D might be TRBD2 (6 bases). The CDR3 has 15 amino acids. Per germline, CDR1 SGHTA and CDR2 FQGNSA. V was clipped by 1 base and J by 2 bases, with 10 bases between them. The CDR3 spells CASSLVRDLTDTQYF. CDR3 nucleotide sequence: TGTGCCAGCAGCTTAGTGCGGGACCTCACAGATACGCAGTATTTT.

This clonotype was picked up many times. The V call is TRBV28, the J call TRBJ1-1; tentative D call: TRBD1 (5 bases). The CDR3 spans 16 residues. V was pared by 7 bases and J by 1 base, with 19 bases between. The germline gives CDR1 MDHEN, CDR2 SYDVKM. The CDR3 is CASNDRGVVSNTEAFF. The CDR3, as DNA: TGTGCCAGCAACGACCGAGGGGTGGTTTCGAACACTGAAGCTTTCTTT.

This clonotype was picked up a small number of times. V and J are TRBV28 and TRBJ2-1; 13 bases line up with TRBD2. This CDR3 has 16 amino acids. Germline CDR1 MDHEN, CDR2 SYDVKM. V shed 5 bases, J shed 10 bases, and the junction held 11 bases outside the gene matches. CDR3 sequence: CASSPSGLAGLQEQFF. In nucleotides, the CDR3 is TGTGCCAGCAGTCCGTCGGGACTAGCGGGGTTGCAAGAGCAGTTCTTC.

The V gene is TRBV7-6, the J gene TRBJ1-1; 7 bases are a match to TRBD1. V shed 6 bases, J shed 6 bases, and the junction held 4 bases outside the gene matches. This CDR3 is built from 12 residues. The germline CDR1 and CDR2 sequences are SGHVS and FNYEAQ. CDR3 in DNA: TGTGCCAGCAGTAACCAGGGGGCTGAAGCTTTCTTT. Protein sequence: CASSNQGAEAFF.

This clonotype was observed a handful of times. CDR3 in DNA: TGTGCCAGCAGTTTGGCTAGCGGGGGCCTTCGATCTTACGAGCAGTACTTC. Protein sequence: CASSLASGGLRSYEQYF. The chain has TRBV12-3 or TRBV12-4 and TRBJ2-7; TRBD2 aligns across 10 bases. The CDR3 runs to 17 residues. Germline trimming cut 3 bases from V and 4 bases from J; bases unmatched to any gene: 12.

This clonotype was observed once. J is TRBJ1-1 and V is TRBV29-1; D might be TRBD1 (6 bases). Trimming pared 3 bases from V and 4 bases from J, leaving 21 bases between. CDR3 length: 16 residues. Germline V gene sequence: CDR1 SQVTM, CDR2 ANQGSEA. The CDR3 loop is CSVDLRGRGVGTEAFF. The CDR3 DNA sequence: TGCAGCGTTGACCTTCGCGGCAGGGGTGTTGGCACTGAAGCTTTCTTT.

The table lists this clonotype with many counts. The chain uses TRBV20-1 and TRBJ2-5; a weak D match, TRBD1 (9 bases). Trimming cost V 5 bases and J 5 bases, with 21 bases left between them. CDR1 is DFQATT, CDR2 SNEGSKA, per germline (reference sequence). There are 15 residues in the CDR3. This chain's CDR3 is CSAEAGDRVRETQYF. CDR3 coding DNA: TGCAGTGCTGAAGCGGGGGACAGGGTGAGGGAGACCCAGTACTTC.

In its sample, this clonotype was seen a few times. The rearrangement joins TRBV2 to TRBJ2-1; unclear D gene. CDR3 length equals 17 residues. The V and J ends lost 4 bases and 5 bases respectively, with 21 bases between them. Germline-derived CDR1 and CDR2 are SNHLY and FYNNEI. Here the CDR3 DNA reads TGTGCCAGCAGTGGGGGAACGGGCGGAACCTCAGACAATGAGCAGTTCTTC. This encodes CASSGGTGGTSDNEQFF. Combining the CDR3 with reference TRBV2 and TRBJ2-1 gives the whole variable domain EPEVTQTPSHQVTQMGQEVILRCVPISNHLYFYWYRQILGQKVEFLVSFYNNEISEKSEIFDDQFSVERPDGSNFTLKIRSTKLEDSAMYFCASSGGTGGTSDNEQFFGPGTRLTVL.

V is TRBV27 and J is TRBJ1-6, with a tentative D call TRBD1 (6 bases). The CDR3 contains 16 residues. In germline, CDR1 is MNHEY, CDR2 SMNVEV (reference sequence). Trimming removed 6 bases from V and 0 bases from J, with 12 bases in between. The CDR3 here is CASSEDSLSYNSPLHF. The CDR3 bases are TGTGCCAGCAGCGAGGACAGCCTCTCCTATAATTCACCCCTCCACTTT.